This entry concerns a single TCR beta chain. Its antigen is undetermined. Per germline, CDR1 GTSNPN and CDR2 SVGIG (reference sequence). This CDR3 is built from 13 residues. V was cut by 0 bases and J by 4 bases, with 9 bases left in between. This record comes from a study of cytomegalovirus exposure and HLA in healthy donors. Study at large: Earlier work reported 117 million unique TCR beta sequences from some 180 million T cells. Study findings and constraints: A later analysis found common viral pathogens apparently linked to several of the most significant clusters. A later analysis reportedly found fewer N-insertions in an Asian-associated ancestry cluster than the approximately 660-donor mean.

PCR primers comprised 60 Vbeta and 13 Jbeta primers. Using immunoSEQ multiplex PCR, the repertoire was profiled, and TCRdb retains in-frame clones only, with some absent. The top ten clones hold 2% to 3% of a sample with approximately 100,000 clones, more than 60% of them seen once. The source is a female donor in good health and CMV-seronegative. Sequenced sample: PBMCs. The chain recombines TRBV30 with TRBJ1-1, with unresolved D. In DNA form, the CDR3 reads TGTGCCTGGAGTGTGGTGGGGAGCACTGAAGCTTTCTTT. Translating it yields CAWSVVGSTEAFF.